Listed below are T cell receptor beta chains from one sample, sequenced in a study of shared clonotypes between healthy human individuals. The protocol was immunoSEQ multiplex PCR, while the TCRdb copy is restricted to in-frame clones and leaves out a portion. The sample carries roughly 2,000,000 clones, just over 90% recorded once. Sequencing input: naive CD8+ T cells from PBMCs. These receptors were obtained from a young man in good health. Some clones in this sample may be carry-over from other donors' samples. CDR3s include the opening cysteine and the closing phenylalanine or tryptophan. Fields, in order: clone size, D gene, V gene, J gene, CDR3 protein, CDR3 DNA. A D gene is named only where the DNA matches it firmly. Clone size appears in some rows only: once, few, many, or a class for an expanded clone.

-	TRBD1	TRBV27	TRBJ2-1	CASSSRQGAHNEQFF	TGTGCCAGCAGTTCGAGACAGGGGGCGCACAATGAGCAGTTCTTC
-	TRBD2	TRBV7-2	TRBJ2-3	CACGTTRGDTQYF	TGTGCCTGCGGGACCACGCGGGGGGATACGCAGTATTTT
-	-	TRBV7-9	TRBJ2-1	CASSVYTDRAEQFF	TGTGCCAGCAGCGTCTACACTGACCGGGCTGAGCAGTTCTTC
-	-	TRBV7-8	TRBJ1-5	CASSLEQGVLGSNQPQHF	TGTGCCAGCAGCTTAGAACAGGGCGTGTTGGGGAGCAATCAGCCCCAGCATTTT
-	-	TRBV6-5	TRBJ2-7	CASSYRDSNEQYF	TGTGCCAGCAGTTACCGGGACTCCAACGAGCAGTACTTC
-	TRBD1	TRBV11-2	TRBJ1-1	CASSLVVGGFEAFF	TGTGCCAGCAGCTTAGTAGTAGGGGGCTTTGAAGCTTTCTTT
-	-	TRBV7-9	TRBJ2-5	CASSLPRVRGSGETQYF	TGTGCCAGCAGCTTACCCCGTGTACGGGGGAGCGGAGAGACCCAGTACTTC
-	TRBD2	TRBV27	TRBJ2-7	CASSSSGGASYEQYF	TGTGCCAGCAGTTCGTCGGGGGGGGCCTCCTACGAGCAGTACTTC
-	-	TRBV7-2	TRBJ2-1	CASSLDPNEQFF	TGTGCCAGCAGCTTAGATCCCAATGAGCAGTTCTTC
-	-	TRBV5-1	TRBJ2-7	CASSPDTSYEQYF	TGCGCCAGCAGCCCAGACACCTCCTACGAGCAGTACTTC
-	TRBD2	TRBV4-1	TRBJ2-1	CASSGGTSGSYNEQFF	TGCGCCAGCAGCGGTGGGACTAGCGGTTCCTACAATGAGCAGTTCTTC
-	-	TRBV7-2	TRBJ2-1	CASSLFLLGNEQFF	TGTGCCAGCAGCTTATTCCTGCTAGGAAATGAGCAGTTCTTC
-	TRBD1	TRBV28	TRBJ2-7	CASSRPGDSSYEQYF	TGTGCCAGCAGCCGTCCAGGGGACAGCTCCTACGAGCAGTACTTC
few	-	TRBV6-6	TRBJ2-2	CASSYLIGELFF	TGTGCCAGCAGTTACCTGATCGGGGAGCTGTTTTTT
once	-	TRBV5-1	TRBJ1-1	CASSLDGQRAWGTEAFF	TGCGCCAGCAGCTTGGACGGTCAGCGAGCATGGGGCACTGAAGCTTTCTTT
-	-	TRBV2	TRBJ2-1	CASSGASYNEQFF	TGTGCCAGCAGTGGCGCCTCCTACAATGAGCAGTTCTTC
-	TRBD1	TRBV27	TRBJ1-1	CASKTGVYTEAFF	TGTGCCAGCAAAACAGGGGTCTACACTGAAGCTTTCTTT
-	TRBD2	TRBV27	TRBJ2-3	CASSRRNPAGGLGGTDTQYF	TGTGCCAGCAGCCGACGCAATCCAGCGGGAGGGCTGGGGGGCACAGATACGCAGTATTTT
-	TRBD1	TRBV4-3	TRBJ2-5	CASSPNLQGEAQYF	TGCGCCAGCAGCCCAAACTTACAGGGGGAGGCCCAGTACTTC
-	-	TRBV5-1	TRBJ1-2	CASSFGGPGVNYGYTF	TGCGCCAGCAGCTTTGGGGGGCCGGGAGTGAACTATGGCTACACCTTC
-	-	TRBV28	TRBJ1-4	CASSTTEPHRIKLFF	TGTGCCAGCAGTACCACAGAACCACACCGAATCAAACTGTTTTTT
-	-	TRBV19	TRBJ1-2	CASSIGRYYGYTF	TGTGCCAGTAGTATAGGACGTTACTATGGCTACACCTTC
-	TRBD1	TRBV28	TRBJ1-5	CASSLDYTTGEVYQPQHF	TGTGCCAGCAGTTTGGACTATACTACAGGGGAAGTATATCAGCCCCAGCATTTT
-	-	TRBV28	TRBJ2-6	CASSLFVGLTSGANVLTF	TGTGCCAGCAGTTTATTCGTGGGACTTACCTCTGGGGCCAACGTCCTGACTTTC
-	-	TRBV6-5	TRBJ1-3	CASRPDRFSGNTIYF	TGTGCCAGCAGGCCCGACAGGTTCTCTGGAAACACCATATATTTT
-	-	TRBV28	TRBJ1-5	CASSKGPYWPQHF	TGTGCCAGCAGCAAAGGACCGTACTGGCCCCAGCATTTT
-	TRBD1	TRBV6-1	TRBJ1-1	CASRSTGWGTEAFF	TGTGCCAGCAGATCGACAGGGTGGGGCACTGAAGCTTTCTTT
once	-	TRBV11-3	TRBJ2-5	CASSTRQDREETQYF	TGTGCCAGCAGCACCCGACAGGATCGGGAAGAGACCCAGTACTTC
-	-	TRBV7-9	TRBJ2-7	CASSPQAEAYEQYF	TGTGCCAGCAGCCCCCAAGCTGAGGCCTACGAGCAGTACTTC
-	TRBD2	TRBV7-8	TRBJ2-7	CASSPGLAGSHSYEQYF	TGTGCCAGCAGCCCAGGACTAGCGGGCAGTCACTCCTACGAGCAGTACTTC
-	-	TRBV7-2	TRBJ2-3	CASSSWDSFNTDTQYF	TGTGCCAGCAGCTCTTGGGACTCTTTCAACACAGATACGCAGTATTTT
-	TRBD2	TRBV2	TRBJ2-1	CASSPFTSGRVNEQFF	TGTGCCAGCAGTCCCTTTACTAGCGGGAGGGTGAATGAGCAGTTCTTC
-	-	TRBV7-6	TRBJ1-4	CASSNYPDSSTNEKLFF	TGTGCCAGCAGCAACTACCCCGACAGCTCAACTAATGAAAAACTGTTTTTT
-	TRBD2	TRBV9	TRBJ2-1	CASSSSGGRYNEQFF	TGTGCCAGCAGCTCCTCTGGCGGGAGATACAATGAGCAGTTCTTC
few	-	TRBV28	TRBJ1-1	CASLTARNTEAFF	TGTGCCAGCCTTACAGCTAGGAACACTGAAGCTTTCTTT
-	-	TRBV7-9	TRBJ1-1	CASSLAAGIEAFF	TGTGCCAGCAGCTTAGCCGCCGGAATTGAAGCTTTCTTT
-	-	TRBV4-1	TRBJ2-3	CASSGGGGVGTDTQYF	TGCGCCAGCAGCGGAGGGGGGGGTGTGGGAACAGATACGCAGTATTTT
-	-	TRBV27	TRBJ2-7	CASNAGGSYEQYF	TGTGCCAGCAACGCGGGCGGCTCCTACGAGCAGTACTTC
-	-	TRBV5-6	TRBJ2-4	CASSSHREVQYF	TGTGCCAGCAGTTCGCACAGGGAAGTTCAGTACTTC
-	TRBD2	TRBV10-1	TRBJ2-2	CASSDGGLAGMNTGELFF	TGCGCCAGCAGTGATGGTGGACTAGCGGGAATGAACACCGGGGAGCTGTTTTTT
-	-	TRBV28	TRBJ1-1	CASSFGTLNTEAFF	TGTGCCAGCAGTTTCGGCACGCTGAACACTGAAGCTTTCTTT
-	TRBD2	TRBV27	TRBJ2-7	CASSPSAGGLSYEQYF	TGTGCCAGCAGTCCCTCTGCGGGAGGGTTATCCTACGAGCAGTACTTC
-	TRBD1	TRBV19	TRBJ2-7	CASSPGQGAVEQYF	TGTGCCAGTAGCCCGGGACAGGGGGCGGTCGAGCAGTACTTC